The source of this T cell receptor beta chain is a study of glioma-infiltrating T cells. This clonotype was seen repeatedly, ten times or more. Antigen specificity is unknown. Amplification of TCR alpha and beta CDR3 regions from RNA used iRepertoire nested multiplex PCR. MiXCR was run by TCRdb on the multiplex PCR reads, yielding one entry per CDR3 protein. There are 400,000 or so distinct CDR3 sequences in the sample; about two fifths occur only once, and 12% lies in the top ten. Findings and caveats of the study: Patients with low tissue-blood divergence carried a signature set of shared blood CDR3 motifs.

Trimming pared 3 bases from V and 4 bases from J, leaving 12 bases between. This CDR3 is built from 14 residues. This sequence originates from a human donor with low-grade glioma or glioblastoma, undergoing nonglioma brain surgery, or in good health (not recorded which). The chain uses TRBV12-3 or TRBV12-4 and TRBJ1-1; possible D gene TRBD1, 5 bases. Input material: glioma tissue, nonneoplastic brain tissue, or PBMCs (not recorded which). CDR3 sequence (DNA): TGTGCCAGCAGTTTGGAGCAGGGAGGCACTGAAGCTTTCTTT. This sequence encodes CASSLEQGGTEAFF.